This is a list of T cell receptor beta chains from one sample in a study of OX40 agonist ivuxolimab in advanced cancers. Sequencing was performed with immunoSEQ multiplex PCR; in TCRdb, only in-frame clones are kept and a portion is missing. The profile shows about 70,000 clones, over 70% of them singletons. The material was CD4+ or CD8+ T cells sorted from blood, obtained in a trial of the OX40 agonist ivuxolimab. Receptors originate from an adult with an advanced solid tumor such as melanoma, head and neck, liver or kidney cancer. The CDR3 runs from the conserved cysteine through the conserved F or W. The order of the fields is clone size, V gene, J gene, D gene, CDR3 protein, CDR3 DNA. The D gene is left open where the match is weak. The size field is filled for only some rows; it gives once, few, many or a size class.

abundance: NA
v_gene: TRBV7-2
j_gene: TRBJ1-1
d_gene: TRBD1
CDR3aa: CASSRQGLSGAFF
CDR3nt: TGTGCCAGCAGTCGACAGGGGCTGTCAGGAGCTTTCTTT

abundance: NA
v_gene: TRBV19
j_gene: TRBJ1-5
d_gene: TRBD1
CDR3aa: CASREQGYSNQPQHF
CDR3nt: TGTGCCAGTCGGGAACAGGGGTATAGCAATCAGCCCCAGCATTTT

abundance: NA
v_gene: TRBV19
j_gene: TRBJ2-5
d_gene: TRBD1
CDR3aa: CASSTDRVGETQYF
CDR3nt: TGTGCCAGTAGTACCGACAGGGTGGGAGAGACCCAGTACTTC

abundance: NA
v_gene: TRBV11-2
j_gene: TRBJ2-7
d_gene: TRBD1
CDR3aa: CASSLGQGGPYEQYF
CDR3nt: TGTGCCAGCAGCTTAGGACAGGGGGGTCCCTACGAGCAGTACTTC

abundance: NA
v_gene: TRBV2
j_gene: TRBJ1-2
d_gene: NA
CDR3aa: CASSVKPYGYTF
CDR3nt: TGTGCCAGCAGTGTAAAACCTTATGGCTACACCTTC

abundance: NA
v_gene: TRBV11-3
j_gene: TRBJ1-1
d_gene: TRBD1
CDR3aa: CASSLTGVRTEAFF
CDR3nt: TGTGCCAGCAGCTTAACAGGGGTAAGAACTGAAGCTTTCTTT

abundance: NA
v_gene: TRBV28
j_gene: TRBJ1-1
d_gene: NA
CDR3aa: CASSLRRGVTFF
CDR3nt: TGTGCCAGCAGTTTAAGAAGAGGGGTAACTTTCTTT

abundance: NA
v_gene: TRBV5-1
j_gene: TRBJ2-7
d_gene: TRBD2
CDR3aa: CASSLESISRTSATYEQYF
CDR3nt: TGCGCCAGCAGCTTGGAGTCGATATCCCGGACTAGCGCTACCTACGAGCAGTACTTC

abundance: NA
v_gene: TRBV7-9
j_gene: TRBJ2-1
d_gene: TRBD1
CDR3aa: CASSFQGAEQFF
CDR3nt: TGTGCCAGCAGCTTCCAGGGGGCTGAGCAGTTCTTC

abundance: NA
v_gene: TRBV18
j_gene: TRBJ1-6
d_gene: NA
CDR3aa: CASSREGLNSPLHF
CDR3nt: TGTGCCAGCTCACGGGAGGGACTAAATTCACCCCTCCACTTT

abundance: few
v_gene: TRBV12-2
j_gene: TRBJ2-5
d_gene: NA
CDR3aa: CASRLSATGGEETQYF
CDR3nt: TGTGCAAGTCGCTTATCCGCGACAGGGGGGGAAGAGACCCAGTACTTC

abundance: NA
v_gene: TRBV11-2
j_gene: TRBJ2-3
d_gene: TRBD2
CDR3aa: CASLGSSGSRADTQYF
CDR3nt: TGTGCCAGCCTCGGTTCCAGCGGGAGCCGGGCAGATACGCAGTATTTT

abundance: NA
v_gene: TRBV4-1
j_gene: TRBJ2-3
d_gene: TRBD2
CDR3aa: CASSQRGEDTQYF
CDR3nt: TGCGCCAGCAGCCAGCGGGGGGAGGATACGCAGTATTTT

abundance: NA
v_gene: TRBV5-1
j_gene: TRBJ2-2
d_gene: NA
CDR3aa: CASSYKGTGELFF
CDR3nt: TGCGCCAGCAGCTACAAGGGGACCGGGGAGCTGTTTTTT

abundance: NA
v_gene: TRBV11-3
j_gene: TRBJ2-7
d_gene: NA
CDR3aa: CASSLDRAREQYF
CDR3nt: TGTGCCAGCAGCTTAGATCGGGCGCGGGAGCAGTACTTC

abundance: NA
v_gene: TRBV28
j_gene: TRBJ2-3
d_gene: NA
CDR3aa: CASSFPLTGTSTDTQYF
CDR3nt: TGTGCCAGCAGTTTTCCCTTGACAGGCACTAGCACAGATACGCAGTATTTT

abundance: few
v_gene: TRBV5-6
j_gene: TRBJ2-3
d_gene: NA
CDR3aa: CASSGAGGSTDTQYF
CDR3nt: TGTGCCAGCAGCGGAGCTGGAGGCTCCACAGATACGCAGTATTTT

abundance: few
v_gene: TRBV19
j_gene: TRBJ2-7
d_gene: TRBD2
CDR3aa: CASSMRGAAYEQYF
CDR3nt: TGTGCCAGTAGTATGCGGGGGGCGGCCTACGAGCAGTACTTC

abundance: NA
v_gene: TRBV10-3
j_gene: TRBJ1-2
d_gene: NA
CDR3aa: CAISVNREGYGYTF
CDR3nt: TGTGCCATCAGTGTAAACAGGGAGGGGTATGGCTACACCTTC

abundance: once
v_gene: TRBV12-5
j_gene: TRBJ2-5
d_gene: NA
CDR3aa: CASGLGSGETQYF
CDR3nt: TGTGCTAGTGGTTTGGGGTCCGGGGAGACCCAGTACTTC

abundance: NA
v_gene: TRBV10-3
j_gene: TRBJ1-4
d_gene: NA
CDR3aa: CATSDEQGREKLFF
CDR3nt: TGTGCCACCAGTGATGAGCAGGGGCGGGAAAAACTGTTTTTT

abundance: NA
v_gene: TRBV5-1
j_gene: TRBJ2-3
d_gene: NA
CDR3aa: CASSSGSTDTQYF
CDR3nt: TGCGCCAGCAGCTCGGGCAGCACAGATACGCAGTATTTT

abundance: NA
v_gene: TRBV5-1
j_gene: TRBJ2-2
d_gene: TRBD2
CDR3aa: CASSSSGRASTGELFF
CDR3nt: TGCGCCAGCAGCTCCAGCGGGAGGGCCTCCACCGGGGAGCTGTTTTTT

abundance: NA
v_gene: TRBV5-4
j_gene: TRBJ1-1
d_gene: NA
CDR3aa: CASSSIYRDNTEAFF
CDR3nt: TGTGCCAGCAGCTCCATTTACCGGGACAACACTGAAGCTTTCTTT

abundance: NA
v_gene: TRBV2
j_gene: TRBJ1-2
d_gene: NA
CDR3aa: CASSASQRNYGYTF
CDR3nt: TGTGCCAGCAGTGCTTCACAGAGAAACTATGGCTACACCTTC

abundance: NA
v_gene: TRBV11-3
j_gene: TRBJ1-2
d_gene: TRBD1
CDR3aa: CASSSIGQGKDYGYTF
CDR3nt: TGTGCCAGCAGCTCCATTGGACAGGGAAAGGACTATGGCTACACCTTC

abundance: NA
v_gene: TRBV27
j_gene: TRBJ2-2
d_gene: TRBD2
CDR3aa: CASLPGLGRQGELFF
CDR3nt: TGTGCCAGCCTCCCCGGACTAGGAAGGCAAGGGGAGCTGTTTTTT

abundance: NA
v_gene: TRBV19
j_gene: TRBJ2-7
d_gene: NA
CDR3aa: CASSVGHRDSTYEQYF
CDR3nt: TGTGCCAGTAGTGTCGGGCACCGGGACTCAACCTACGAGCAGTACTTC

abundance: NA
v_gene: TRBV7-9
j_gene: TRBJ2-7
d_gene: NA
CDR3aa: CASSTREDYEQYF
CDR3nt: TGTGCCAGCAGCACCCGGGAAGACTACGAGCAGTACTTC

abundance: NA
v_gene: TRBV6-5
j_gene: TRBJ1-2
d_gene: NA
CDR3aa: CASSSNLAGSYGYTF
CDR3nt: TGTGCCAGCAGTTCCAATCTGGCAGGGTCGTATGGCTACACCTTC

abundance: NA
v_gene: TRBV6-6
j_gene: TRBJ2-1
d_gene: TRBD2
CDR3aa: CASGWTSGHNEQFF
CDR3nt: TGTGCCAGCGGATGGACTAGCGGGCACAATGAGCAGTTCTTC

abundance: few
v_gene: TRBV7-2
j_gene: TRBJ1-2
d_gene: NA
CDR3aa: CASSLLTAYGYTF
CDR3nt: TGTGCCAGCAGCTTACTAACAGCTTATGGCTACACCTTC

abundance: NA
v_gene: TRBV5-8
j_gene: TRBJ1-5
d_gene: NA
CDR3aa: CASSLGGPGQPQHF
CDR3nt: TGTGCCAGCAGCCTAGGGGGGCCAGGTCAGCCCCAGCATTTT

abundance: few
v_gene: TRBV11-2
j_gene: TRBJ2-3
d_gene: TRBD2
CDR3aa: CASSPSPGGASADTQYF
CDR3nt: TGTGCCAGCAGTCCTTCTCCGGGGGGGGCGTCGGCAGATACGCAGTATTTT

abundance: NA
v_gene: TRBV6-5
j_gene: TRBJ2-7
d_gene: TRBD1
CDR3aa: CASSRQGTSPEQYF
CDR3nt: TGTGCCAGCAGCCGACAGGGTACTTCCCCCGAGCAGTACTTC

abundance: NA
v_gene: TRBV6-1
j_gene: TRBJ1-2
d_gene: TRBD1
CDR3aa: CASSVQEGAHGYTF
CDR3nt: TGTGCCAGCAGTGTACAGGAGGGGGCGCATGGCTACACCTTC

abundance: NA
v_gene: TRBV7-9
j_gene: TRBJ1-2
d_gene: NA
CDR3aa: CASSPAGVQVYGYTF
CDR3nt: TGTGCCAGCAGCCCGGCAGGGGTTCAGGTATATGGCTACACCTTC

abundance: NA
v_gene: TRBV18
j_gene: TRBJ2-6
d_gene: TRBD1
CDR3aa: CASSPPGTAAGANVLTF
CDR3nt: TGTGCCAGCTCACCACCGGGGACAGCAGCTGGGGCCAACGTCCTGACTTTC

abundance: NA
v_gene: TRBV5-5
j_gene: TRBJ1-1
d_gene: NA
CDR3aa: CASSLDRDTEAFF
CDR3nt: TGTGCCAGCAGCTTGGACCGGGACACTGAAGCTTTCTTT

abundance: NA
v_gene: TRBV2
j_gene: TRBJ2-5
d_gene: NA
CDR3aa: CASSAQLLQETQYF
CDR3nt: TGTGCCAGCAGTGCCCAGCTGCTTCAAGAGACCCAGTACTTC

abundance: NA
v_gene: TRBV2
j_gene: TRBJ1-1
d_gene: NA
CDR3aa: CASSEARQVNTEAFF
CDR3nt: TGTGCCAGCAGTGAAGCGCGACAGGTGAACACTGAAGCTTTCTTT

abundance: NA
v_gene: TRBV6-6
j_gene: TRBJ2-2
d_gene: NA
CDR3aa: CASRDGVTGELFF
CDR3nt: TGTGCCAGCAGGGACGGTGTCACCGGGGAGCTGTTTTTT

abundance: few
v_gene: TRBV6-5
j_gene: TRBJ2-3
d_gene: NA
CDR3aa: CASSYYRGSSTDTQYF
CDR3nt: TGTGCCAGCAGTTATTATAGGGGCAGCAGCACAGATACGCAGTATTTT

abundance: once
v_gene: TRBV5-8
j_gene: TRBJ1-1
d_gene: NA
CDR3aa: CASSALMNTEAFF
CDR3nt: TGTGCCAGCAGCGCCTTAATGAACACTGAAGCTTTCTTT

abundance: NA
v_gene: TRBV7-9
j_gene: TRBJ1-5
d_gene: NA
CDR3aa: CASSLAGSENQPQHF
CDR3nt: TGTGCCAGCAGCTTAGCGGGTTCGGAAAATCAGCCCCAGCATTTT

abundance: once
v_gene: TRBV11-3
j_gene: TRBJ2-1
d_gene: TRBD1
CDR3aa: CASSLTGDSYNEQFF
CDR3nt: TGTGCCAGCAGCTTAACAGGGGATTCCTACAATGAGCAGTTCTTC

abundance: NA
v_gene: TRBV18
j_gene: TRBJ2-7
d_gene: TRBD1
CDR3aa: CASSRLGTGVGEQYF
CDR3nt: TGTGCCAGCTCACGACTTGGGACAGGGGTTGGCGAGCAGTACTTC

abundance: NA
v_gene: TRBV14
j_gene: TRBJ2-2
d_gene: NA
CDR3aa: CASSRRNTGELFF
CDR3nt: TGTGCCAGCAGCCGCCGGAACACCGGGGAGCTGTTTTTT

abundance: NA
v_gene: TRBV6-5
j_gene: TRBJ2-3
d_gene: NA
CDR3aa: CASSYGGGLDTQYF
CDR3nt: TGTGCCAGCAGTTACGGGGGGGGGCTAGATACGCAGTATTTT

abundance: NA
v_gene: TRBV19
j_gene: TRBJ2-7
d_gene: TRBD2
CDR3aa: CASTGLAGGSYEQYF
CDR3nt: TGTGCCAGTACAGGACTAGCGGGAGGGTCCTACGAGCAGTACTTC

abundance: NA
v_gene: TRBV6-1
j_gene: TRBJ2-3
d_gene: NA
CDR3aa: CASSEASQPRLTDTQYF
CDR3nt: TGTGCCAGCAGTGAAGCTTCACAGCCCAGACTCACAGATACGCAGTATTTT

abundance: few
v_gene: TRBV30
j_gene: TRBJ1-4
d_gene: NA
CDR3aa: CAWSGLNEKLFF
CDR3nt: TGTGCCTGGAGTGGCCTTAATGAAAAACTGTTTTTT

abundance: NA
v_gene: TRBV6-1
j_gene: TRBJ2-1
d_gene: NA
CDR3aa: CASVDGRSYNGQFF
CDR3nt: TGTGCCAGCGTAGACGGCCGCTCCTACAATGGGCAGTTCTTC

abundance: NA
v_gene: TRBV4-2
j_gene: TRBJ2-7
d_gene: TRBD2
CDR3aa: CASSRGTSGSYEQYF
CDR3nt: TGTGCCAGCAGCCGCGGGACTAGCGGGAGCTACGAGCAGTACTTC

abundance: NA
v_gene: TRBV10-1
j_gene: TRBJ1-1
d_gene: TRBD1
CDR3aa: CASSDPGTGVTEAFF
CDR3nt: TGCGCCAGCAGTGACCCCGGGACAGGGGTAACTGAAGCTTTCTTT

abundance: NA
v_gene: TRBV5-5
j_gene: TRBJ2-1
d_gene: TRBD1
CDR3aa: CASSPGGWNNEQFF
CDR3nt: TGTGCCAGCAGCCCAGGGGGATGGAACAATGAGCAGTTCTTC

abundance: NA
v_gene: TRBV5-1
j_gene: TRBJ1-1
d_gene: NA
CDR3aa: CASSFQVGDTEAFF
CDR3nt: TGCGCCAGCAGCTTCCAGGTGGGGGACACTGAAGCTTTCTTT

abundance: NA
v_gene: TRBV9
j_gene: TRBJ2-3
d_gene: NA
CDR3aa: CASSVGPDTQYF
CDR3nt: TGTGCCAGCAGCGTAGGTCCAGATACGCAGTATTTT

abundance: NA
v_gene: TRBV11-2
j_gene: TRBJ2-3
d_gene: NA
CDR3aa: CASSLEPEDTQYF
CDR3nt: TGTGCCAGCAGCTTAGAGCCAGAAGATACGCAGTATTTT